This T cell receptor beta chain is drawn from a study of blood T cells in healthy people across ages. Study findings and constraints: While age rose, TCR beta diversity per million T cells dropped in a roughly linear way.

Each donor's blood draw was 7.5 to 10 milliliters of peripheral blood. This clonotype was recorded a few times. Antigen: not known. A J-beta primer mix and a sample-barcoded 5' primer were used in a second PCR of about 7 to 12 cycles. Using its own MiXCR run on the 5' RACE reads, TCRdb lists one record per CDR3 protein. Among over 1,300,000 distinct CDR3 sequences listed, approximately 59% were seen once. The specimen sequenced was blood. This clonotype originated in a man aged 18-30 years in good health.

The CDR3 DNA reads TGTGCCAGCAGCCTCTACGAGCAGACCCAGTACTTC. Protein product: CASSLYEQTQYF. J is TRBJ2-7 and V is TRBV11-2; no definite D call. The DNA end lines up better with TRBJ2-5; the J call may be wrong. Germline V gives CDR1 SGHAT, CDR2 FQNNGV. CDR3 length equals 12 residues.